A single T cell receptor (beta chain) is shown here with its context. These data are taken from a study of blood T cell repertoires in COVID-19. Study-wide context: The origin of the acute and convalescent COVID-19 samples was the United States, Italy and Spain. Sample material is recorded as cDNA or gDNA derived from T cells, B-cell-depleted T cells, or PBMCs.

Between the trimmed V and J ends, which lost 3 bases and 9 bases, there was a span of 12 bases. Per germline, CDR1 SGHTA and CDR2 FQGNSA. The CDR3 sequence is 12 residues long. Source study methods: How many nucleated cells were present was estimated from reference gene primer amplification. Using immunoSEQ multiplex PCR, the repertoire was profiled, and TCRdb retains in-frame clones only, with some absent. That table furnishes V, J and clone size, whereas the DNA furnished D and trimming. The sample consists of over 100,000 clones, about 90% of them appearing once. The sequence came from a man aged 50 to 59 with active COVID-19. The chain links TRBV7-2 to TRBJ2-7, with D perhaps TRBD1 (6 bases). The sample was peripheral blood. This CDR3 is CASSFPRRGQYF. The CDR3 DNA follows: TGTGCCAGCAGCTTCCCCCGCAGGGGGCAGTACTTC.